The clone carrying this TCR beta chain was seen a single time. Its antigen is still unknown. The CDR3 is made up of 15 amino acids. The ends lost 5 bases at V and 3 bases at J; junction bases unmatched: 6. In germline, CDR1 is SGHTA, CDR2 FQGNSA. The data are from a study of cytomegalovirus exposure and HLA in healthy donors. Regarding the study as a whole: It was 164 TCR beta chains that were listed as cytomegalovirus-associated. Testing in vitro showed a few CMV-associated chains specific for CMV antigens. In a later analysis, first-cohort TCR clusters were found to tend to co-occur in the 120 or so validation repertoires.

The donors were part of the roughly 120-subject validation cohort, which stood apart from the roughly 700-subject first cohort. TCRdb's table, derived via immunoSEQ multiplex PCR, lists solely in-frame clones and lacks some. The table has about 120,000 clones, roughly 90% seen once; the top ten hold about 6.3%. This TCR was recovered from a woman younger than 30 in good health and CMV-seropositive. Sequencing was performed on PBMCs. This chain connects TRBV7-2 to TRBJ1-4; TRBD1 agrees at 7 bases. The CDR3 region is CASSPRQGSNEKLFF. Written as DNA, the CDR3 is TGTGCCAGCAGCCCGCGACAGGGATCTAATGAAAAACTGTTTTTT.